This TCR beta chain was captured by sequencing in a study of blood T cell repertoires in COVID-19. Turning to the study itself: Acute-phase and convalescent COVID-19 samples originated in the United States, Italy and Spain. T cells, B-cell-depleted T cells, or PBMCs provided the cDNA or gDNA that served as material.

Per the original data handling: Estimation of nucleated cell counts was performed using reference gene primer amplification. The table came from immunoSEQ multiplex PCR; TCRdb's copy has only in-frame clones and leaves some out. V and J calls plus clone size are reproduced from that table; the DNA served to infer D and trimming. Of roughly 33,000 clones listed, over 90% are singletons. The CDR3 extends over 14 amino acids. The ends were cut back, 1 base at V and 1 base at J, with 7 bases in the middle. CDR1 SGHTA and CDR2 FQGTGA come from the germline V gene. What was sequenced was peripheral blood. This chain connects TRBV7-3 to TRBJ2-5; D call uncertain. This clonotype was obtained from a human donor in a cohort sampled during active COVID-19. CDR3 coding DNA: TGTGCCAGCAGCTTAAGAGCTACCCAAGAGACCCAGTACTTC. This codes for CASSLRATQETQYF.